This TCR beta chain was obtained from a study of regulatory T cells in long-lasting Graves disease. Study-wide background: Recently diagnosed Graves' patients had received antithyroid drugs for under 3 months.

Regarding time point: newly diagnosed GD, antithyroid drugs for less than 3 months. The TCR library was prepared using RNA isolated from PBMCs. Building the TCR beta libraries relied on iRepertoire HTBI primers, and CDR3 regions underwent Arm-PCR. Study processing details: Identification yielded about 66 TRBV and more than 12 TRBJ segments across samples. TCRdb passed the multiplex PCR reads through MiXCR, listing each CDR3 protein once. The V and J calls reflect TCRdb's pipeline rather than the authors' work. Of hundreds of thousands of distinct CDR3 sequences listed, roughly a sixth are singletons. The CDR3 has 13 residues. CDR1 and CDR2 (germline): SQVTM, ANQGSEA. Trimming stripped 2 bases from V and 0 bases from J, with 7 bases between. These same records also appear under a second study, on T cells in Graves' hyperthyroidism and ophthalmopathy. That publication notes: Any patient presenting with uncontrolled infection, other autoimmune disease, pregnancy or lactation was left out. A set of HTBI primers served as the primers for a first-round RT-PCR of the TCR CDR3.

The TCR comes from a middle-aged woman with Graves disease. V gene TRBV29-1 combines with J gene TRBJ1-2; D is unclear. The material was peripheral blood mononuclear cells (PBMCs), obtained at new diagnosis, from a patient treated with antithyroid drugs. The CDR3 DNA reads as TGCAGCGTTGAAAGACCTGCTAACTATGGCTACACCTTC. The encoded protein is CSVERPANYGYTF.